This T cell receptor (beta chain) was sequenced in a study of Ad26.COV2.S vaccination and SARS-CoV-2 variants. The treatment here: roughly 20 received Ad26.COV2.S at low or high dose, single or two shots; 5 received placebo; per-sample allocation not given. Samples analyzed were those drawn on day 63 after the first vaccine or placebo injection. Method: immunoSEQ multiplex PCR; TCRdb's copy keeps in-frame clones and lacks some. The data contain around 450,000 clones, roughly 89% of them singletons. This receptor was obtained from a person aged 18 to 65 who received the Ad26.COV2.S COVID-19 vaccine or a placebo. Sequenced material: peripheral blood, taken in a trial of Ad26.COV2.S vaccine versus placebo.

The CDR3 region is CAITRTVSQETQYF. Written as DNA, the CDR3 is TGTGCCATCACCCGGACGGTATCACAAGAGACCCAGTACTTC. This rearrangement joins TRBV10-3 to TRBJ2-5; no firm D call. Germline-derived CDR1 and CDR2 are ENHRY and SYGVKD. CDR3 size: 14 residues. V was trimmed by 7 bases and J by 2 bases, leaving 14 bases between them.